This entry concerns a single TCR beta chain. The sample is drawn from a study of OX40 agonist ivuxolimab in advanced cancers. Across the whole study: Dose-escalation patients were diagnosed with hepatocellular carcinoma, melanoma, renal cell cancer or head and neck cancer.

Trimming removed 0 bases from V and 1 base from J, with 13 bases in between. The CDR3 totals 16 residues. Germline V gene lookup returns CDR1 SGHNT and CDR2 YYREEE (reference sequence). Repertoires were generated with immunoSEQ multiplex PCR, while TCRdb's copy carries only in-frame clones and drops some. The data contain more than 55,000 clones, around 86% of them singletons. The TCR sequence derives from an adult with an advanced solid tumor such as melanoma, head and neck, liver or kidney cancer. This specimen was CD4+ or CD8+ T cells sorted from blood, taken in a trial of the OX40 agonist ivuxolimab. The chain links TRBV5-4 to TRBJ1-1; perhaps TRBD1 as D (6 bases). CDR3 loop: CASSLDFRGGNTEAFF. CDR3 sequence (DNA): TGTGCCAGCAGCTTGGACTTCAGGGGAGGGAACACTGAAGCTTTCTTT.